The T cell receptor (beta chain) under discussion was sequenced for a study of blood T cell repertoires in COVID-19. Study details: Samples came from the United States, Italy and Spain, spanning acute and convalescent COVID-19.

As originally analysed: Amplification with reference gene primers provided the estimates of nucleated cell counts. The repertoire was sequenced with immunoSEQ multiplex PCR; TCRdb's copy has only in-frame clones and lacks some. Clone size and V and J calls were adopted from that table, with D and trimming inferred from the DNA. The sample yields some 80,000 clones, around 90% seen once. After removal of 4 bases from V and 5 bases from J, the junction contained 9 bases not matched to a gene. Germline CDR1 is SGHRS and CDR2 is YFSETQ. CDR3 size: 15 residues. This sequence was found in a woman in her forties or fifties with active or convalescent COVID-19. The material sequenced was peripheral blood. This rearrangement joins TRBV5-1 to TRBJ1-1; 9 positions agree with TRBD1. CDR3 nucleotide sequence: TGCGCCAGCAGCCTGGAAACAGGGGGCTGGACTGAAGCTTTCTTT. The encoded protein is CASSLETGGWTEAFF. Combining the CDR3 with reference TRBV5-1 and TRBJ1-1 gives the whole variable domain KAGVTQTPRYLIKTRGQQVTLSCSPISGHRSVSWYQQTPGQGLQFLFEYFSETQRNKGNFPGRFSGRQFSNSRSEMNVSTLELGDSALYLCASSLETGGWTEAFFGQGTRLTVV.